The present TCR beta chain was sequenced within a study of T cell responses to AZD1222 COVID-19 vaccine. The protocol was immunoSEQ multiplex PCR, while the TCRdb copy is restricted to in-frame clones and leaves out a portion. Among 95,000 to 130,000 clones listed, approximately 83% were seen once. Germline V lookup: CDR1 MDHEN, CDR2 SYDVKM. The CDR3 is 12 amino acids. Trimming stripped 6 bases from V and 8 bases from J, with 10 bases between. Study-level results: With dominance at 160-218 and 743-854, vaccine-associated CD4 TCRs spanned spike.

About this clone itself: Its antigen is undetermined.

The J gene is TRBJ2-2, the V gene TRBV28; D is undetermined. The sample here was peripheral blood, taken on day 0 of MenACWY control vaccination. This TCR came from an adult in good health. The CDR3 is CASSRWAGELFF. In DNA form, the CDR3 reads TGTGCCAGCAGCCGATGGGCGGGGGAGCTGTTTTTT.